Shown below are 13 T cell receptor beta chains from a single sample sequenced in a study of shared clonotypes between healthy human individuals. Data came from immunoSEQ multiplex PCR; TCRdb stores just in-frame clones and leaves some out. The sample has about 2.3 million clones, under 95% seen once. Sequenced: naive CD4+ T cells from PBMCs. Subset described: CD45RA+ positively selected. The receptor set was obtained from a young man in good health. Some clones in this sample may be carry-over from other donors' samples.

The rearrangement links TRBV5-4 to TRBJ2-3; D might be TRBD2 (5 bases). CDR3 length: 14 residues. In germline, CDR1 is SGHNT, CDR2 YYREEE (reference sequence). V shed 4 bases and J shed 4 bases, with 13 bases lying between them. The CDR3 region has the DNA TGTGCCAGCAGCAAAGGCCGGGGAGCAGATACGCAGTATTTT. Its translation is CASSKGRGADTQYF.

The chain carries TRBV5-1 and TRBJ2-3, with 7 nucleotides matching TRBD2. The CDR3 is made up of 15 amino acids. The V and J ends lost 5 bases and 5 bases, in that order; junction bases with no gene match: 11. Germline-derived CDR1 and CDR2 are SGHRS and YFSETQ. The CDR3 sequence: CASSSPTGGIDTQYF. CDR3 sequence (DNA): TGCGCCAGCAGTTCCCCCACGGGAGGTATAGATACGCAGTATTTT.

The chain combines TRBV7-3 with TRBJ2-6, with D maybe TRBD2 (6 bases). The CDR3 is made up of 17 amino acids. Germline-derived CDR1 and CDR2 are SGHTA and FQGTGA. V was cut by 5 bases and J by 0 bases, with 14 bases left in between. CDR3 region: CASSPAGSFSGANVLTF. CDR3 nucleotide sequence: TGTGCCAGCAGCCCTGCGGGGTCCTTCTCTGGGGCCAACGTCCTGACTTTC.

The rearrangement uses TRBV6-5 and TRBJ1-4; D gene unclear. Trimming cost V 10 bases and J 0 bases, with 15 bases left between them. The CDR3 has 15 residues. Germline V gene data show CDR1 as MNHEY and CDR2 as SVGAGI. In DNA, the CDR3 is TGTGCCACCAAACAGCAACTCTCAACTAATGAAAAACTGTTTTTT. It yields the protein CATKQQLSTNEKLFF.

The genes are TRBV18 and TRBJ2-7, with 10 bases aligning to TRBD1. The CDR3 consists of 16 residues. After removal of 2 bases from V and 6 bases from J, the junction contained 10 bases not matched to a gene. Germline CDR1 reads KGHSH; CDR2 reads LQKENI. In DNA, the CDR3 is TGTGCCAGCTCACCAATTCGACAGGGGGCTAGTGGCGAGCAGTACTTC. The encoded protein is CASSPIRQGASGEQYF.

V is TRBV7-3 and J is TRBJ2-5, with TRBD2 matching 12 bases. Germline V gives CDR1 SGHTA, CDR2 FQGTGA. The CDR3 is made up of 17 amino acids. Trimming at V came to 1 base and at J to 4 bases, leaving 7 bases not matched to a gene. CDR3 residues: CASSLSSTSGSRETQYF. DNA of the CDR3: TGTGCCAGCAGCTTAAGCTCGACTAGCGGGAGTAGAGAGACCCAGTACTTC. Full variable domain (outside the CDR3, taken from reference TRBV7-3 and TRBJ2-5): GAGVSQTPSNKVTEKGKYVELRCDPISGHTALYWYRQSLGQGPEFLIYFQGTGAADDSGLPNDRFFAVRPEGSVSTLKIQRTERGDSAVYLCASSLSSTSGSRETQYFGPGTRLLVL.

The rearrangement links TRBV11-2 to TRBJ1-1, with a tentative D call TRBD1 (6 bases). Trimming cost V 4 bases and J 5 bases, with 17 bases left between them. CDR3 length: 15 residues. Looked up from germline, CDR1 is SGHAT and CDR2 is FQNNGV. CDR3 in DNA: TGTGCCAGCAGCTCAGTCGTCAGGGGTGGAACTGAAGCTTTCTTT. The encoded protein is CASSSVVRGGTEAFF.

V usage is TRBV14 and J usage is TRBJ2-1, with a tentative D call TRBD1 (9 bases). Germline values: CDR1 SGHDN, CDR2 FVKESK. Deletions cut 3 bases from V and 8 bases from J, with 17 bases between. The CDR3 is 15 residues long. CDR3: CASSQDRGLVDEQFF. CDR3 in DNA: TGTGCCAGCAGCCAGGACAGGGGACTAGTGGATGAGCAGTTCTTC.

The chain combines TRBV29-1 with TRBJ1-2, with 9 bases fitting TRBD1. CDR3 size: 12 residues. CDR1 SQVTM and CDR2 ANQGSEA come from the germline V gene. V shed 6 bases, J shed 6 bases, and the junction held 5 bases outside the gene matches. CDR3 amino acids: CSVDDRGDGYTF. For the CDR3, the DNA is TGCAGCGTAGACGACAGGGGGGATGGCTACACCTTC.

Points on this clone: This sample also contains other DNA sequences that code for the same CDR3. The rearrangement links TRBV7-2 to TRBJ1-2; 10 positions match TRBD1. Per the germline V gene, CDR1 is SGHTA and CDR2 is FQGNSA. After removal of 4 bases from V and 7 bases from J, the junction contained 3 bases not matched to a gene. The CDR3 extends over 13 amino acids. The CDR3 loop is CASSWDRGSGYTF. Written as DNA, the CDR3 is TGTGCCAGCAGCTGGGACAGGGGTTCTGGCTACACCTTC. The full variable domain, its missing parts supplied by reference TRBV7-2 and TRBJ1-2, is GAGVSQSPSNKVTEKGKDVELRCDPISGHTALYWYRQSLGQGLEFLIYFQGNSAPDKSGLPSDRFSAERTGGSVSTLTIQRTQQEDSAVYLCASSWDRGSGYTFGSGTRLTVV.

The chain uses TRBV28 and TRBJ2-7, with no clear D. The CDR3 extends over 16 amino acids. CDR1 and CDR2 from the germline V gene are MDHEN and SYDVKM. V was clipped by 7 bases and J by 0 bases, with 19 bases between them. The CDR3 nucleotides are TGTGCCAGCACCCGTGGGGTTGGGCCGAGCTCCTACGAGCAGTACTTC. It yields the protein CASTRGVGPSSYEQYF.

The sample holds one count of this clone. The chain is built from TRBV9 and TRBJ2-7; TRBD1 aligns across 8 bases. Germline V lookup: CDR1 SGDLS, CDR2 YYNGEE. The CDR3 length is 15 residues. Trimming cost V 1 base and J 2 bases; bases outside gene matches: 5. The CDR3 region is CASSVTWTGTYEQYF. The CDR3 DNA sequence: TGTGCCAGCAGCGTAACCTGGACAGGGACCTACGAGCAGTACTTC.

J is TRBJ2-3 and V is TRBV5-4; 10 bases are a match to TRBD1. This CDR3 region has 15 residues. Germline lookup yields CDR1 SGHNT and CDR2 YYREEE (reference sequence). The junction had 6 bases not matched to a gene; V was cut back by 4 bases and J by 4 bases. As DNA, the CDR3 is TGTGCCAGCAGCGCCAAGGACAGGGGGGCAGATACGCAGTATTTT. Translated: CASSAKDRGADTQYF.